This T cell receptor beta chain emerged from a study of blood T cell repertoires in COVID-19. The CDR3 consists of 14 residues. Germline lookup yields CDR1 LNHDA and CDR2 SQIVND (reference sequence). Trimming left V 1 base short and J 0 bases short, with 6 bases between. TCRdb keeps only in-frame clones here, not all; method: immunoSEQ multiplex PCR. The sample shows a few hundred thousand clones, 65% to 85% of them seen only once. The V and J genes are TRBV19 and TRBJ2-5, with D unresolved. Input material: PBMCs or T cells enriched from blood (not recorded which). This sequence originates from a woman aged 40-49 years with acute COVID-19. The CDR3 is CASSIGANQETQYF. The DNA for the CDR3 is TGTGCCAGTAGTATAGGCGCGAACCAAGAGACCCAGTACTTC.